The present T cell receptor beta chain was sequenced within a study of blood T cell repertoires in COVID-19. Germline V lookup: CDR1 MNHEY, CDR2 SVGAGI. V shed 5 bases and J 5 bases; nucleotides not matched to a gene: 4. The CDR3 spans 13 residues. The repertoire was sequenced with immunoSEQ multiplex PCR; TCRdb's copy has only in-frame clones and lacks some. Of about 250,000 clones in the sample, around 88% were seen once. What was sequenced was peripheral blood. The V and J genes are TRBV6-5 and TRBJ2-5; 8 positions match TRBD1. The source of this sequence is a man older than 75 with acute or convalescent COVID-19. The CDR3 protein is CASSPNRGETQYF. The CDR3 coding sequence is TGTGCCAGCAGTCCTAACAGGGGGGAGACCCAGTACTTC.